What follows describes a single T cell receptor (beta chain). This entry comes from a study of blood T cell repertoires in COVID-19. As for the study in general: COVID-19 samples collected from the United States, Italy and Spain covered acute and convalescent phases. In each case, the material was cDNA or gDNA derived from T cells, B-cell-depleted T cells, or PBMCs.

V was shortened by 3 bases and J by 2 bases, with 18 bases between the two germline ends. Germline CDR1 reads SEHNR; CDR2 reads FQNEAQ (reference sequence). This CDR3 is 17 amino acids long. Generated by immunoSEQ multiplex PCR, the TCRdb table keeps only in-frame clones and is missing some. The top ten clones hold approximately 2.6% of a sample with 210,000 or so clones, about 88% of them seen once. The chain combines TRBV7-9 with TRBJ2-3; the D gene is possibly TRBD2 (5 bases). The TCR sequence derives from a woman aged 55-70 years with acute or convalescent COVID-19. The source material was peripheral blood. The DNA of the CDR3 is TGTGCCAGCAGCTTGTCAGGACTTACAAAATTCACAGATACGCAGTATTTT. It specifies CASSLSGLTKFTDTQYF.